Listed below are T cell receptor beta chains from one sample, sequenced in a study of blood T cell repertoires in COVID-19. Clones were read by immunoSEQ multiplex PCR, and TCRdb kept only the in-frame ones, dropping some. The sample consists of roughly 45,000 clones, approximately 84% of them appearing once. Sequenced material: peripheral blood. Receptors originate from a man aged 50 or older with active COVID-19. CDR3s include the opening cysteine and the closing phenylalanine or tryptophan. The D gene is left open where the match is weak. A clone size is listed for some rows: how often the clone was seen (once, few, many), or a class if it is expanded.

>TRBJ1-2|NA|NA|TRBV2
CASSVRGRGYGYTF
TGTGCCAGCAGTGTCAGGGGTCGGGGCTATGGCTACACCTTC
>TRBJ2-7|NA|NA|TRBV4-3
CASSPRRRGMNEQYF
TGCGCCAGCAGCCCCCGGAGGCGGGGCATGAACGAGCAGTACTTC
>TRBJ1-4|NA|NA|TRBV7-9
CASRQQQGSNEKLFF
TGTGCCAGCAGACAACAACAGGGCTCGAATGAAAAACTGTTTTTT
>TRBJ1-2|NA|TRBD1|TRBV5-1
CASRPQDRGTGYTF
TGCGCCAGCAGACCTCAGGACAGGGGGACTGGCTACACCTTC
>TRBJ1-1|NA|NA|TRBV18
CASSLRPQTLKRNTEAFF
TGTGCCAGCTCGCTCAGACCCCAAACCCTCAAGCGGAACACTGAAGCTTTCTTT
>TRBJ2-3|NA|TRBD2|TRBV6-1
CASSEGGTSGGASDTQYF
TGTGCCAGCAGTGAAGGTGGGACTAGCGGGGGGGCATCCGATACGCAGTATTTT
>TRBJ1-4|NA|TRBD1|TRBV25-1
CASSATGGAGEKLFF
TGTGCCAGCAGTGCCACAGGGGGCGCGGGTGAAAAACTGTTTTTT
>TRBJ2-6|NA|NA|TRBV2
CASSPTASGANVLTF
TGTGCCAGCAGTCCAACAGCCTCTGGGGCCAACGTCCTGACTTTC
>TRBJ2-7|NA|TRBD1|TRBV7-9
CASSTTNYRGTYEQYF
TGTGCCAGCAGCACAACGAATTACAGGGGGACCTACGAGCAGTACTTC
>TRBJ2-7|NA|TRBD2|TRBV10-1
CASSDGAGGSEQYF
TGCGCCAGCAGTGACGGGGCGGGGGGCAGCGAGCAGTACTTC
>TRBJ1-5|NA|TRBD1|TRBV2
CASSSDRGPQPQHF
TGTGCCAGCAGCTCGGACAGGGGGCCTCAGCCCCAGCATTTT
>TRBJ1-5|NA|NA|TRBV5-1
CASSTEGFSNQPQHF
TGCGCCAGCAGCACGGAGGGTTTTAGCAATCAGCCCCAGCATTTT
>TRBJ1-2|NA|NA|TRBV5-6
CASSRRDRNLYGYTF
TGTGCCAGCAGCCGAAGAGACAGGAATCTCTATGGCTACACCTTC
>TRBJ1-2|NA|NA|TRBV19
CASRRPQGNYGYTF
TGTGCCAGTCGACGCCCACAGGGTAACTATGGCTACACCTTC
>TRBJ1-3|NA|NA|TRBV6-5
CASRHKDRAGNTIYF
TGTGCCAGCAGACACAAAGACAGAGCTGGAAACACCATATATTTT
>TRBJ2-2|NA|NA|TRBV6-6
CASSSWTGLNTGELFF
TGTGCCAGCAGTTCATGGACTGGACTGAACACCGGGGAGCTGTTTTTT
>TRBJ2-3|few|TRBD1|TRBV6-5
CASSFALGQVDTQYF
TGTGCCAGCAGTTTCGCCCTAGGACAGGTCGATACGCAGTATTTT
>TRBJ1-1|NA|TRBD1|TRBV9
CASSVLYPGQGSYEPEAFF
TGTGCCAGCAGCGTTTTATACCCGGGACAGGGCTCTTACGAACCTGAAGCTTTCTTT
>TRBJ1-6|NA|NA|TRBV4-1
CASSSPGGYSPLHF
TGCGCCAGCAGCTCCCCCGGGGGGTATTCACCCCTCCACTTT
>TRBJ2-5|few|NA|TRBV5-1
CASSILGSQETQYF
TGCGCCAGCAGCATACTAGGATCTCAGGAGACCCAGTACTTC
>TRBJ2-7|NA|TRBD1|TRBV4-2
CASSPGTAAYEQYF
TGTGCCAGCAGCCCGGGGACAGCAGCCTACGAGCAGTACTTC
>TRBJ2-1|NA|NA|TRBV7-2
CASSLARRGSNEQFF
TGTGCCAGCAGCTTAGCCCGGCGGGGATCCAATGAGCAGTTCTTC
>TRBJ1-5|NA|NA|TRBV19
CASSIKGVGDSNQPQHF
TGTGCCAGTAGTATTAAGGGGGTGGGCGATAGCAATCAGCCCCAGCATTTT